This record concerns one T cell receptor (beta chain) sequence. There were likely unrecorded immune exposures, though donors were nominally healthy when sampled. The data were obtained in a study of cytomegalovirus exposure and HLA in healthy donors. V shed 4 bases and J 1 base; nucleotides not matched to a gene: 4. Germline CDR1 and CDR2: SGHRS and YFSETQ. This CDR3 has 15 residues. Primers: 60 Vbeta forward and 13 Jbeta reverse. Repertoires were generated with immunoSEQ multiplex PCR, while TCRdb's copy carries only in-frame clones and drops some. There are 200,000 or so clones in the sample; 84% occur only once, and 2.6% lies in the top ten.

The chain has TRBV5-1 and TRBJ2-7, with TRBD2 matching 11 bases. Sequencing used PBMCs. The receptor was derived from a woman in her forties or fifties in good health and CMV-seropositive. CDR3 region: CASSQLAGGSYEQYF. CDR3 sequence (DNA): TGCGCCAGCAGCCAATTAGCGGGGGGGTCCTACGAGCAGTACTTC.